This entry lists 28 T cell receptor beta chains sequenced from one sample in a study of metastatic and nonmetastatic thyroid tumors. Before thyroid surgery, none of the patients had received any treatment. MiXCR was used by TCRdb to re-call the PCR reads. The sample lists some 31,000 clones, roughly 19% occurring once. The sample comprised blood. Every receptor here comes from a female donor with papillary thyroid cancer or a benign thyroid nodule (not recorded which). Some clones in this sample may be carry-over from other donors' samples.

By frequency in the sample, this clone is medium-sized. The chain is built from TRBV12-3 or TRBV12-4 and TRBJ1-2; D unclear. Trimming pared 2 bases from V and 4 bases from J, leaving 8 bases between. The CDR3 length is 13 residues. CDR3: CASSLSGSYGYTF. CDR3 bases: TGTGCCAGCAGTTTATCGGGAAGCTATGGCTACACCTTC.

The chain uses TRBV11-2 and TRBJ2-2; TRBD2 is a possible D gene (7 bases). Trimming removed 5 bases at V and 2 bases at J, with 15 bases between. In germline, CDR1 is SGHAT, CDR2 FQNNGV. This CDR3 spans 16 amino acids. CDR3 sequence: CASSPRGPTNTGELFF. CDR3 DNA: TGTGCCAGCAGCCCGCGGGGGCCGACAAACACCGGGGAGCTGTTTTTT.

The chain has TRBV27 and TRBJ2-2; 8 positions agree with TRBD1. Germline CDR1 MNHEY, CDR2 SMNVEV (reference sequence). CDR3 size: 13 residues. The J segment lost 8 bases and the V segment lost 5 bases, leaving 4 bases of the junction unmatched. The CDR3, as DNA: TGTGCCAGCAGTCGGACAGGGACGGGGGAGCTGTTTTTT. Protein: CASSRTGTGELFF.

This clone was counted ten times or more. The rearrangement uses TRBV18 and TRBJ1-3; TRBD1 is a possible D gene (5 bases). CDR3 length equals 16 residues. V was pared by 3 bases and J by 1 base, with 13 bases between. The germline V gene encodes CDR1 KGHSH and CDR2 LQKENI. The CDR3 is CASSPDSGWSGNTIYF. The CDR3 nucleotides are TGTGCCAGCTCACCCGACAGTGGATGGTCTGGAAACACCATATATTTT.

This clone was seen many times. The rearrangement uses TRBV5-4 and TRBJ2-1; 8 bases are shared with TRBD2. Trimming removed 1 base from V and 8 bases from J; junction bases left unmatched: 2. CDR1 and CDR2 (germline): SGHNT, YYREEE (reference sequence). The CDR3 runs to 13 residues. The CDR3 bases are TGTGCCAGCAGCTTGTATAGCGGGGATGAGCAGTTCTTC. Amino acid sequence: CASSLYSGDEQFF.

The chain employs TRBV25-1 and TRBJ1-2; D is uncertain. Germline V gene sequence: CDR1 MGHDK, CDR2 SYGVNS. The CDR3 spans 14 residues. V was clipped by 0 bases and J by 4 bases, with 9 bases between them. CDR3 residues: CASSEYGGSYGYTF. CDR3 DNA sequence: TGTGCCAGCAGTGAATATGGAGGCTCCTATGGCTACACCTTC.

This clone came up many times. This sample also contains other DNA sequences that code for the same CDR3. The V gene is TRBV14, the J gene TRBJ2-5; D uncertain. The CDR3 is made up of 12 amino acids. Germline lookup yields CDR1 SGHDN and CDR2 FVKESK. V dropped 1 base and J dropped 5 bases, with 5 bases sitting between them. CDR3 DNA: TGTGCCAGCAGCCAAGTCGGGGAGACCCAGTACTTC. It encodes CASSQVGETQYF.

V gene TRBV3-1 combines with J gene TRBJ2-3; 11 bases are a match to TRBD2. There are 17 residues in the CDR3. Germline assignment: CDR1 LGHDT and CDR2 YNNKEL (reference sequence). V trimming: 3 bases; J trimming: 1 base; junction bases outside the gene matches: 6. The CDR3, as DNA: TGTGCCAGCAGCCACGGAAGACTAGCGGGGCGCACAGATACGCAGTATTTT. Protein: CASSHGRLAGRTDTQYF.

Many counts were recorded for this clone. The rearrangement joins TRBV7-9 to TRBJ1-2; D unclear. The CDR3 consists of 14 residues. Trimming cost V 5 bases and J 6 bases, with 16 bases left between them. CDR1 and CDR2 from the germline V gene are SEHNR and FQNEAQ (reference sequence). The CDR3 DNA follows: TGTGCCAGCAGCCCAAGGGCTGCAGGCGATGGCTACACCTTC. This sequence encodes CASSPRAAGDGYTF.

This clone has ten or more counts. The chain is built from TRBV14 and TRBJ2-7; possible D gene TRBD2, 5 bases. The CDR3 runs 13 residues. Germline V gene sequence: CDR1 SGHDN, CDR2 FVKESK. Trimming left V 5 bases short and J 4 bases short, with 12 bases between. The CDR3 sequence: CASSFGVWYEQYF. The CDR3 coding sequence is TGTGCCAGCAGCTTCGGGGTTTGGTACGAGCAGTACTTC. Complete variable domain (other parts from reference TRBV14 and TRBJ2-7): EAGVTQFPSHSVIEKGQTVTLRCDPISGHDNLYWYRRVMGKEIKFLLHFVKESKQDESGMPNNRFLAERTGGTYSTLKVQPAELEDSGVYFCASSFGVWYEQYFGPGTRLTVT.

This clone is deemed medium-sized (0.01 to 0.1%). The rearrangement joins TRBV4-3 to TRBJ2-7; TRBD2 might be the D (7 bases). CDR1 is LGHNA and CDR2 is YSLEER in the germline V gene. V was clipped by 1 base and J by 3 bases, with 10 bases between them. This CDR3 has 14 amino acids. Written as DNA, the CDR3 is TGCGCCAGCAGCCAAGGGGGGGGCGGCTACGAGCAGTACTTC. This encodes CASSQGGGGYEQYF.

This chain uses TRBV20-1 with TRBJ2-1, with D tentatively TRBD1 (5 bases). Trimming took 3 bases from V and 4 from J, leaving 16 bases between them. The CDR3 consists of 15 residues. Germline CDR1 reads DFQATT; CDR2 reads SNEGSKA (reference sequence). The CDR3 loop is CSASVAQDLYNEQFF. For the CDR3, the DNA is TGCAGTGCTAGTGTGGCACAGGACCTATACAATGAGCAGTTCTTC.

The sample holds many counts of this clone. The CDR3 DNA reads as TGTGCCTGGGCCCTCCTTTGTTTGCTAGCGGGGGGGGTCAATGAGCAGTTCTTC. This sequence encodes CAWALLCLLAGGVNEQFF. This chain uses TRBV30 with TRBJ2-1; 12 bases are a match to TRBD2. The CDR3 consists of 18 residues. Germline lookup yields CDR1 GTSNPN and CDR2 SVGIG (reference sequence). V lost 5 bases to trimming and J lost 6 bases; unmatched junction nucleotides: 17.

The chain carries TRBV19 and TRBJ2-1; 14 bases are a match to TRBD2. The CDR3 has 16 amino acids. Losses at the gene ends were 7 bases for V and 9 bases for J; bases not matched to a gene: 11. Germline CDR1 LNHDA, CDR2 SQIVND (reference sequence). In DNA, the CDR3 is TGTGCCAGTACTTCCGGGACTAGCGGGAGAATAGTTGAGCAGTTCTTC. Its protein is CASTSGTSGRIVEQFF.

This clone was seen many times. Since a much larger clone is just one base distant, this may be a read error. Distinct nucleotide sequences in the sample also encode this CDR3. The rearrangement uses TRBV20-1 and TRBJ2-6; D not resolved. The V and J ends lost 3 bases and 4 bases respectively, with 10 bases between them. Germline CDR1 and CDR2: DFQATT and SNEGSKA (reference sequence). CDR3 length: 14 amino acids. CDR3 in amino acids: CSARVTSGANVLTF. The CDR3 DNA reads TGCAGTGCTAGGGTTACCTCCGGGGCCAACGTCCTGACTTTC.

This clone was seen at least ten times. The chain joins TRBV11-2 to TRBJ1-3, with 8 positions matching TRBD1. The CDR3 is 16 residues long. Germline V gives CDR1 SGHAT, CDR2 FQNNGV. J gave up 0 bases and V 5 bases, and 6 bases lay outside the gene matches. This CDR3 is CASSARTGISGNTIYF. CDR3 nucleotide sequence: TGTGCCAGCAGCGCGAGGACAGGGATCTCTGGAAACACCATATATTTT. Supplemented by reference TRBV11-2 and TRBJ1-3, the full variable domain reads EAGVAQSPRYKIIEKRQSVAFWCNPISGHATLYWYQQILGQGPKLLIQFQNNGVVDDSQLPKDRFSAERLKGVDSTLKIQPAKLEDSAVYLCASSARTGISGNTIYFGEGSWLTVV.

By frequency in the sample, this clone is medium-sized. This chain connects TRBV12-3 or TRBV12-4 to TRBJ2-7; TRBD1 agrees at 11 bases. J gave up 4 bases and V 8 bases, and 4 bases lay outside the gene matches. The CDR3 contains 13 residues. In DNA, the CDR3 is TGTGCCAGCGTCCGGGACAGGGGGTACGAGCAGTACTTC. It specifies CASVRDRGYEQYF.

The chain joins TRBV5-1 to TRBJ1-3, with a weak D call TRBD1 (5 bases). Between the trimmed V and J ends, which lost 0 bases and 0 bases, there was a span of 13 bases. Germline V gene lookup returns CDR1 SGHRS and CDR2 YFSETQ. The CDR3 is made up of 17 amino acids. This CDR3 reads CASSLAGTSVSGNTIYF. The CDR3 coding sequence is TGCGCCAGCAGCTTGGCCGGGACCTCCGTCTCTGGAAACACCATATATTTT.

This clone was counted at least ten times. The chain joins TRBV4-1 to TRBJ2-7; the D gene could be TRBD1 or TRBD2 (5 bases each). Trimming shortened V by 0 bases and J by 5 bases, and 14 bases separated the two germline ends. Germline V lookup: CDR1 MGHRA, CDR2 YSYEKL. The CDR3 has 15 residues. The CDR3 spells CASSQDHAGTDEQYF. The CDR3 nucleotides are TGCGCCAGCAGCCAAGATCATGCAGGGACGGACGAGCAGTACTTC.

This clone was recorded at least ten times. CDR3 sequence reads: CASSSLGLAILVTQYF. CDR3 DNA: TGTGCCAGCAGCTCGTTAGGGCTAGCAATCTTAGTGACCCAGTACTTC. V usage is TRBV5-6 and J usage is TRBJ2-5; D may be TRBD2 (5 bases). Looked up from germline, CDR1 is SGHDT and CDR2 is YYEEEE. This CDR3 is 16 amino acids long. Deletions cut 3 bases from V and 7 bases from J, with 22 bases between.

This clone was detected many times. Written as DNA, the CDR3 is TGCGCCAGCAGCGAGACACGTGAGGGCTATGGCTACACCTTC. Translated: CASSETREGYGYTF. V is TRBV10-1 and J is TRBJ1-2, with D unresolved. Germline V gene sequence: CDR1 WNHNN, CDR2 SYGVQD (reference sequence). The V end lost 6 bases, the J end lost 4 bases, and 15 bases lay between the germline ends. The CDR3 has 14 amino acids.

Many counts were recorded for this clone. The chain combines TRBV12-3 or TRBV12-4 with TRBJ1-5; D is possibly TRBD1 (5 bases). Trimming stripped 5 bases from V and 1 base from J, with 12 bases between. This CDR3 contains 15 residues. The CDR3 DNA sequence: TGTGCCAGCAGTCTAGGCAGGGAAAGCAATCAGCCCCAGCATTTT. Its translation: CASSLGRESNQPQHF.

The sample holds many counts of this clone. V and J are TRBV19 and TRBJ2-7; maybe TRBD1 (5 bases). Trimming left V 3 bases short and J 1 base short, with 10 bases between. In germline, CDR1 is LNHDA, CDR2 SQIVND (reference sequence). The CDR3 covers 14 residues. CDR3 loop: CASSIGGASYEQYF. For the CDR3, the DNA is TGTGCCAGTAGTATCGGTGGGGCATCCTACGAGCAGTACTTC.

This chain connects TRBV5-1 to TRBJ1-1, with 8 bases fitting TRBD1. Germline trimming cut 3 bases from V and 4 bases from J; bases unmatched to any gene: 11. CDR1 and CDR2 from the germline V gene are SGHRS and YFSETQ. CDR3 size: 16 residues. CDR3 sequence (DNA): TGCGCCAGCAGCTCCCTGACAGGGGTCGGAAGCACTGAAGCTTTCTTT. Its protein product is CASSSLTGVGSTEAFF.

The chain links TRBV20-1 to TRBJ2-7, with D perhaps matching TRBD2 (6 bases). Germline assignment: CDR1 DFQATT and CDR2 SNEGSKA (reference sequence). V gave up 5 bases and J gave up 5 bases, with 16 bases separating them. The CDR3 has 13 amino acids. The CDR3, as DNA: TGCAGTGCTTCGGAGGGTTTATTCGACGAGCAGTACTTC. This codes for CSASEGLFDEQYF.

At least ten counts were recorded for this clone. In the same sample, other DNA sequences code for this CDR3. J is TRBJ1-2 and V is TRBV18; tentative D call: TRBD1 (5 bases). Per the germline V gene, CDR1 is KGHSH and CDR2 is LQKENI. The CDR3 totals 16 residues. Trimming pared 1 base from V and 3 bases from J, leaving 15 bases between. The CDR3 region has the DNA TGTGCCAGCTCACCACTTTTGACAGCCCCCGACTATGGCTACACCTTC. Translating it yields CASSPLLTAPDYGYTF.

Concerning this clone itself: It may be a read error: a sequence one base away is much more abundant. This CDR3 reads CASSQGGYTEAFF. The CDR3 region has the DNA TGCGCCAGCAGCCAGGGGGGGTACACTGAAGCTTTCTTT. The rearrangement uses TRBV4-1 and TRBJ1-1; possibly TRBD1 for D (5 bases). The CDR3 has 13 residues. The V gene lost 3 bases and the J gene lost 3 bases, with 8 bases spanning the gap. The germline CDR1 and CDR2 sequences are MGHRA and YSYEKL.

This clone was picked up many times. The chain joins TRBV14 to TRBJ1-3; the D is unclear. Looked up from germline, CDR1 is SGHDN and CDR2 is FVKESK. V was shortened by 1 base and J by 9 bases, with 4 bases between the two germline ends. This CDR3 region has 11 residues. CDR3 nucleotides: TGTGCCAGCAGCCAAGGGGGCACCATATATTTT. As protein: CASSQGGTIYF.